These T cell receptor beta chains were read from a single sample in a study of cytomegalovirus exposure and HLA in healthy donors. Some clones are missing from TCRdb's copy, which holds only in-frame ones; the method was immunoSEQ multiplex PCR. The profile shows about 150,000 clones, 70% to 85% of them singletons. The sample consisted of PBMCs. The receptors come from a woman between 45 and 65 years old in good health and CMV-seropositive. Each CDR3 is given with its conserved first and last residue. The D gene is left open where the match is weak. Clone sizes are given selectively: once, few, many, or a class where the clone is expanded.

TRBJ1-2 | TRBV11-2 | NA | NA | TGTGCCAGCAGCTTAGGAGGTAGTGATGGCTACACCTTC | CASSLGGSDGYTF
TRBJ2-1 | TRBV9 | NA | once | TGTGCCAGCAGCGTAGAGGGGGGGCCGACCAATGAGCAGTTCTTC | CASSVEGGPTNEQFF
TRBJ2-1 | TRBV13 | TRBD2 | NA | TGTGCCAGCAGCCCAACTAGCGGGGGGTACAATGAGCAGTTCTTC | CASSPTSGGYNEQFF
TRBJ2-7 | TRBV9 | NA | NA | TGTGCCAGCAGCGCGCAGGGTTTTGGCTACGAGCAGTACTTC | CASSAQGFGYEQYF
TRBJ1-1 | TRBV12-5 | TRBD1 | NA | TGTGCTAGTGGACAGACAGGGGGCACTGAAGCTTTCTTT | CASGQTGGTEAFF
TRBJ2-7 | TRBV10-2 | NA | NA | TGCGCCAGCAGTGGAGGGGGTAGCTCCTACGAGCAGTACTTC | CASSGGGSSYEQYF
TRBJ1-6 | TRBV5-6 | NA | few | TGTGCCAGCAGCTTGGGGAGCCGACCAGATTCACCCCTCCACTTT | CASSLGSRPDSPLHF
TRBJ2-5 | TRBV7-2 | NA | NA | TGTGCCAGCAGCTTAGTGTTGGGAGAAACCCAGTACTTC | CASSLVLGETQYF
TRBJ2-2 | TRBV25-1 | NA | NA | TGTGCCAGCAGTGAAGGAGGGGTTGGTCTCGGGGAGCTGTTTTTT | CASSEGGVGLGELFF
TRBJ1-1 | TRBV6-6 | NA | NA | TGTGCCAGCAACATCCTAATAGGACACCCAGAAGCTTTCTTT | CASNILIGHPEAFF
TRBJ2-7 | TRBV6-5 | NA | few | TGTGCCAGCAGTCAAGGGAGCTCCTACGAGCAGTACTTC | CASSQGSSYEQYF
TRBJ2-3 | TRBV30 | TRBD1 | NA | TGTGCCTTCCGGACAGGGGGAAACACAGATACGCAGTATTTT | CAFRTGGNTDTQYF
TRBJ2-2 | TRBV9 | TRBD1 | NA | TGTGCCAGCAGCGATCACAGGGACAGGGGGGACACCGGGGAGCTGTTTTTT | CASSDHRDRGDTGELFF
TRBJ2-3 | TRBV27 | TRBD1 | NA | TGTGCCAGCAGTTCGCTTACCGGGACAGGAACAGATACGCAGTATTTT | CASSSLTGTGTDTQYF
TRBJ2-3 | TRBV10-2 | NA | NA | TGCGCCAGCAGGGGGACAACCGTTGGTACGCAGTATTTT | CASRGTTVGTQYF